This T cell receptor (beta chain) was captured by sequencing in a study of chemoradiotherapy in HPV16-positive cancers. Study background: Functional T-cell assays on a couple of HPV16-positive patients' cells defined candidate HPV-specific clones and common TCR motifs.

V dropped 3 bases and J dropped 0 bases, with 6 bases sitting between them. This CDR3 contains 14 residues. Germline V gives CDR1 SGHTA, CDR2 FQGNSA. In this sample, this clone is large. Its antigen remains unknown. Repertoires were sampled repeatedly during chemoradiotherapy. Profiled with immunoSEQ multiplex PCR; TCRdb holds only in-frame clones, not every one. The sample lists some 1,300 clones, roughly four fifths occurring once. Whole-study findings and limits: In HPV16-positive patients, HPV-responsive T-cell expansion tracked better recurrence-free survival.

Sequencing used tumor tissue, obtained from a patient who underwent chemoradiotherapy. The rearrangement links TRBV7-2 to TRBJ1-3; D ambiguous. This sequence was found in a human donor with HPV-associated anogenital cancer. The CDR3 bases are TGTGCCAGCAGCTTGGCCAACTCTGGAAACACCATATATTTT. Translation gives CASSLANSGNTIYF.